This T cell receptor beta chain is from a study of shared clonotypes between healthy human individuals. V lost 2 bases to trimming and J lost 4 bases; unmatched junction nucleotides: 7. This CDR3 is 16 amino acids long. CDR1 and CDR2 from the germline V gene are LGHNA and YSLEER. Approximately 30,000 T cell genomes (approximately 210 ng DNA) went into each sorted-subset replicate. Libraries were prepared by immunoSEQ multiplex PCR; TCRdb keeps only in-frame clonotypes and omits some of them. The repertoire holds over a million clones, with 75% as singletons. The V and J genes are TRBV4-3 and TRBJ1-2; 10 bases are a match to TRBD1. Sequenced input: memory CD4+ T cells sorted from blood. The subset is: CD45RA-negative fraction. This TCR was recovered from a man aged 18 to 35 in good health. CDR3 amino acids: CASSQTRTGGGYGYTF. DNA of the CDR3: TGCGCCAGCAGCCAAACTCGGACAGGGGGAGGCTATGGCTACACCTTC.